These 31 T cell receptor beta chains originate from one sample sequenced in a study of OX40 agonist ivuxolimab in advanced cancers. The data were produced by immunoSEQ multiplex PCR, yet TCRdb's version contains in-frame clones alone and is incomplete. This sample carries 50,000 to 75,000 clones, around 90% of them seen once, and the ten largest clones take more than 0.5%. Sequencing was performed on CD4+ or CD8+ T cells sorted from blood, taken in a trial of the OX40 agonist ivuxolimab. The source is an adult with an advanced solid tumor such as melanoma, head and neck, liver or kidney cancer.

The V call is TRBV27, the J call TRBJ1-2, with unresolved D. This CDR3 has 14 amino acids. Germline V gene sequence: CDR1 MNHEY, CDR2 SMNVEV (reference sequence). V was pared by 2 bases and J by 2 bases, with 9 bases between. CDR3 loop: CASSLAPRNYGYTF. Here the CDR3 DNA reads TGTGCCAGCAGTTTAGCCCCCAGAAACTATGGCTACACCTTC.

The V call is TRBV5-1, the J call TRBJ2-7; D is possibly TRBD1 or TRBD2 (5 bases each). The CDR3 length is 14 residues. Between the trimmed V and J ends, which lost 1 base and 6 bases, there was a span of 14 bases. The germline V gene has CDR1 SGHRS and CDR2 YFSETQ. The CDR3 reads CASSLRTVGAEQYF. The CDR3 bases are TGCGCCAGCAGCTTGAGAACCGTCGGGGCCGAGCAGTACTTC.

This chain joins TRBV2 and TRBJ1-1, with D possibly matching TRBD1 (5 bases). CDR1 and CDR2 (germline): SNHLY, FYNNEI. Trimming shortened V by 8 bases and J by 1 base, and 14 bases separated the two germline ends. The CDR3 is 14 residues long. CDR3 coding DNA: TGTGCCAGCTTCAAGGGGACGGAGAACACTGAAGCTTTCTTT. It yields the protein CASFKGTENTEAFF.

The chain carries TRBV19 and TRBJ2-3, with unresolved D. Germline CDR1 LNHDA, CDR2 SQIVND (reference sequence). The CDR3 contains 12 residues. V was pared by 5 bases and J by 5 bases, with 8 bases between. The DNA of the CDR3 is TGTGCCAGTAGTCACATCCTAGATACGCAGTATTTT. As protein: CASSHILDTQYF.

The CDR3 coding sequence is TGTGCCCTCAGGGGTAGCGGGAGGCTCTCCTACAATGAGCAGTTCTTC. Residues: CALRGSGRLSYNEQFF. The rearrangement joins TRBV2 to TRBJ2-1; TRBD2 matches at 10 bases. There are 16 residues in the CDR3. V shed 11 bases and J 0 bases; nucleotides not matched to a gene: 10. The germline CDR1 and CDR2 sequences are SNHLY and FYNNEI.

The chain has TRBV5-1 and TRBJ2-5, with 9 bases that match TRBD2. The germline gives CDR1 SGHRS, CDR2 YFSETQ. J gave up 5 bases and V 0 bases, and 8 bases lay outside the gene matches. The CDR3 runs to 16 residues. CDR3 protein: CASSLVVAGVGETQYF. In DNA, the CDR3 is TGCGCCAGCAGCTTGGTAGTAGCGGGAGTGGGGGAGACCCAGTACTTC.

CDR3 sequence (DNA): TGTGCCAGTAACGACAGAATTGGACAGCCCCAGCATTTT. Translated: CASNDRIGQPQHF. V is TRBV19 and J is TRBJ1-5; TRBD1 might be the D (5 bases). Germline CDR1 reads LNHDA; CDR2 reads SQIVND (reference sequence). The CDR3 has 13 amino acids. V lost 7 bases and J 7 bases, leaving 14 bases between the germline ends.

Of note for this clone: Other DNA sequences in this specimen translate into the identical CDR3. The V and J genes are TRBV5-1 and TRBJ2-7, with 8 bases identical to TRBD1. In germline, CDR1 is SGHRS, CDR2 YFSETQ. V shed 3 bases, J shed 4 bases, and the junction held 9 bases outside the gene matches. The CDR3 extends over 15 amino acids. CDR3 coding DNA: TGCGCCAGCAGCTCCCGCCCGGACAGGGCTTACGAGCAGTACTTC. Protein sequence: CASSSRPDRAYEQYF. Based on the CDR3 plus reference TRBV5-1 and TRBJ2-7, the full variable domain is KAGVTQTPRYLIKTRGQQVTLSCSPISGHRSVSWYQQTPGQGLQFLFEYFSETQRNKGNFPGRFSGRQFSNSRSEMNVSTLELGDSALYLCASSSRPDRAYEQYFGPGTRLTVT.

CDR3 sequence: CSAVTGAGVTDTQYF. As DNA, the CDR3 is TGCAGCGCCGTTACTGGGGCAGGCGTCACAGATACGCAGTATTTT. V usage is TRBV29-1 and J usage is TRBJ2-3, with a possible D match to TRBD1 (5 bases). Looked up from germline, CDR1 is SQVTM and CDR2 is ANQGSEA. The CDR3 totals 15 residues. Trimming removed 7 bases at V and 2 bases at J, with 19 bases between.

Remarks on this clone: Other DNA sequences in this sample translate to the same CDR3. The CDR3 DNA reads as TGTGCCAGCAGCTTAGTGGTAGAGAAGAACACTGAAGCTTTCTTT. Protein sequence: CASSLVVEKNTEAFF. The rearrangement links TRBV7-8 to TRBJ1-1; no clear D. The CDR3 covers 15 residues. V lost 1 base, J lost 1 base, and 10 bases lay in between. The V gene's germline CDR1 is SGHVS and CDR2 FQNEAQ.

V usage is TRBV4-1 and J usage is TRBJ2-4, with D possibly TRBD2 on 7 matching bases. The CDR3 loop spans 16 amino acids. CDR1 MGHRA and CDR2 YSYEKL come from the germline V gene. Trimming shortened V by 0 bases and J by 5 bases, and 14 bases separated the two germline ends. CDR3: CASSQDTGGAQNIQYF. CDR3 DNA: TGCGCCAGCAGCCAAGATACGGGGGGCGCCCAAAACATTCAGTACTTC.

This chain connects TRBV19 to TRBJ1-6; 8 bases align to TRBD1. CDR1 is LNHDA, CDR2 SQIVND, per germline (reference sequence). The CDR3 runs to 16 residues. J lost 9 bases, V lost 1 base, and 8 bases had no gene match. CDR3 in DNA: TGTGCCAGTAGTATAGGGACAGGGCCGCCGGGTTCACCCCTCCACTTT. Protein product: CASSIGTGPPGSPLHF.

The gene calls are TRBV30 and TRBJ1-6; D is perhaps TRBD1 (6 bases). The CDR3 has 15 residues. Germline assignment: CDR1 GTSNPN and CDR2 SVGIG (reference sequence). V shed 4 bases and J shed 6 bases, with 16 bases lying between them. CDR3: CAWTTPGQTNSPLHF. CDR3 bases: TGTGCCTGGACGACCCCCGGACAGACTAATTCACCCCTCCACTTT.

This clone has only a few counts. The chain recombines TRBV2 with TRBJ1-2, with D perhaps TRBD1 (5 bases). V shed 5 bases and J shed 1 base, with 8 bases lying between them. The CDR3 covers 13 residues. The germline CDR1 and CDR2 sequences are SNHLY and FYNNEI. CDR3 in DNA: TGTGCCAGCAGTTCACAGGTTAACTATGGCTACACCTTC. This codes for CASSSQVNYGYTF.

This sequence joins TRBV6-5 and TRBJ2-5, with 9 nucleotides matching TRBD2. The J call is uncertain, as TRBJ2-7 better fits the DNA end. CDR3 length: 14 residues. CDR1 is MNHEY and CDR2 is SVGAGI in the germline V gene. The CDR3 spells CASSYSSGSHEQYF. The CDR3 DNA is TGTGCCAGCAGTTACTCTAGCGGGAGCCACGAGCAGTACTTC.

V usage is TRBV10-3 and J usage is TRBJ1-2; 10 nucleotides align to TRBD1. V was clipped by 4 bases and J by 6 bases; unmatched bases: 5. Per germline, CDR1 ENHRY and CDR2 SYGVKD. This CDR3 spans 14 amino acids. CDR3 sequence (DNA): TGTGCCATCAGTGCGGTGGGACAGGGGCATGGCTACACCTTC. Amino acid sequence: CAISAVGQGHGYTF.

The chain couples TRBV27 to TRBJ2-3; D perhaps matches TRBD2 (6 bases). This CDR3 spans 15 amino acids. Trimming took off 7 bases at V and 2 bases at J, with 16 bases between the two ends. Germline loops: CDR1 MNHEY, CDR2 SMNVEV (reference sequence). The CDR3 sequence is CASTLEAGYTDTQYF. CDR3 sequence (DNA): TGTGCCAGCACGTTAGAAGCGGGTTACACAGATACGCAGTATTTT.

The chain is built from TRBV7-2 and TRBJ2-7; TRBD2 aligns across 10 bases. CDR3 length equals 14 residues. Germline CDR1 and CDR2: SGHTA and FQGNSA. V gave up 3 bases and J gave up 3 bases; unmatched junction bases: 2. The CDR3 coding sequence is TGTGCCAGCAGCTTTACTAGCGGGAACTACGAGCAGTACTTC. The encoded protein is CASSFTSGNYEQYF. The variable domain in full, completed from reference TRBV7-2 and TRBJ2-7, reads GAGVSQSPSNKVTEKGKDVELRCDPISGHTALYWYRQSLGQGLEFLIYFQGNSAPDKSGLPSDRFSAERTGGSVSTLTIQRTQQEDSAVYLCASSFTSGNYEQYFGPGTRLTVT.

The rearrangement links TRBV29-1 to TRBJ2-5, with a possible D match to TRBD1 (6 bases). Deletions cut 5 bases from V and 4 bases from J, with 11 bases between. This CDR3 spans 12 amino acids. CDR1 SQVTM and CDR2 ANQGSEA come from the germline V gene. DNA for the CDR3: TGCAGCGTTAGACAGGATATAGAGACCCAGTACTTC. Its protein product is CSVRQDIETQYF.

The genes are TRBV2 and TRBJ1-6, with TRBD1 identical over 8 bases. Germline assignment: CDR1 SNHLY and CDR2 FYNNEI. This CDR3 spans 14 amino acids. With 8 bases clipped from V and 7 bases from J, the junction kept 7 bases outside the gene matches. The CDR3 nucleotides read TGTGCCAGCTGCGGACAGGGTTGGAATTCACCCCTCCACTTT. It codes for CASCGQGWNSPLHF.

This sequence joins TRBV2 and TRBJ2-1; TRBD2 matches at 10 bases. Germline CDR1 reads SNHLY; CDR2 reads FYNNEI. The junction had 11 bases not matched to a gene; V was cut back by 6 bases and J by 9 bases. This CDR3 comprises 15 residues. Written as DNA, the CDR3 is TGTGCCAGCAGGAATCCTAGCGGGAGTATATTTGAGCAGTTCTTC. Translated, it gives CASRNPSGSIFEQFF.

The sample holds a few counts of this clone. The chain carries TRBV27 and TRBJ1-4; D remains ambiguous. Germline V CDR1 and CDR2: MNHEY, SMNVEV (reference sequence). The CDR3 length is 16 residues. V shed 4 bases and J shed 6 bases, with 18 bases lying between them. The CDR3 protein is CASSSYPGKLDEKLFF. CDR3 coding DNA: TGTGCCAGCAGTTCATATCCAGGCAAGTTGGATGAAAAACTGTTTTTT.

The gene calls are TRBV9 and TRBJ2-7, with TRBD2 matching 9 bases. The CDR3 has 15 amino acids. Germline V gene data show CDR1 as SGDLS and CDR2 as YYNGEE. The V and J ends lost 0 bases and 2 bases, in that order; junction bases with no gene match: 3. In DNA form, the CDR3 reads TGTGCCAGCAGCGTAGACGCGGGAGGGCCCTACGAGCAGTACTTC. Translated, it gives CASSVDAGGPYEQYF.

In this sample, this clone turned up once. V usage is TRBV18 and J usage is TRBJ2-3; weak D call: TRBD2 (5 bases). CDR3 length: 17 amino acids. The V gene's germline CDR1 is KGHSH and CDR2 LQKENI. V shed 1 base and J shed 3 bases, with 17 bases lying between them. The CDR3 DNA reads as TGTGCCAGCTCACCACAATGGTTAGCGAGCGTTACAGATACGCAGTATTTT. It specifies CASSPQWLASVTDTQYF.

The chain is built from TRBV5-1 and TRBJ1-2; TRBD1 aligns across 10 bases. The CDR3 totals 17 residues. CDR1 SGHRS and CDR2 YFSETQ come from the germline V gene. The J segment lost 4 bases and the V segment lost 4 bases, leaving 13 bases of the junction unmatched. The CDR3 here is CASSTRFRDRGGYGYTF. The CDR3 DNA is TGCGCCAGCAGCACGAGATTCCGGGACAGGGGAGGCTATGGCTACACCTTC.

The chain joins TRBV15 to TRBJ2-7; D remains unclear. CDR1 and CDR2 (germline): LNHNV, YYDKDF (reference sequence). The CDR3 has 16 amino acids. V was shortened by 3 bases and J by 2 bases, with 17 bases between the two germline ends. The CDR3 sequence is CATSSPLGNTAYEQYF. For the CDR3, the DNA is TGTGCCACCAGCAGTCCTTTGGGAAATACAGCCTACGAGCAGTACTTC.

The gene calls are TRBV2 and TRBJ1-1; 10 bases are shared with TRBD1. The junction had 6 bases not matched to a gene; V was cut back by 6 bases and J by 2 bases. Germline CDR1 is SNHLY and CDR2 is FYNNEI. The CDR3 consists of 15 residues. In DNA form, the CDR3 reads TGTGCCAGCAGCCCGAGGACAGGGGGAAACACTGAAGCTTTCTTT. Translated, it gives CASSPRTGGNTEAFF.

V and J are TRBV9 and TRBJ2-3; 8 bases are shared with TRBD2. This CDR3 contains 14 residues. V was pared by 0 bases and J by 3 bases, with 0 bases of the junction left unmatched. Germline V gives CDR1 SGDLS, CDR2 YYNGEE. The CDR3 region is CASSVASGTDTQYF. CDR3 sequence (DNA): TGTGCCAGCAGCGTAGCTAGCGGGACAGATACGCAGTATTTT.

The count of this clone is one. The rearrangement joins TRBV6-5 to TRBJ1-1, with D perhaps TRBD1 (6 bases). V shed 11 bases and J shed 3 bases, with 19 bases lying between them. Germline V CDR1 and CDR2: MNHEY, SVGAGI. The CDR3 contains 14 residues. CDR3 coding DNA: TGTGCCCGAGAGGGGGGGCTACAGGACACTGAAGCTTTCTTT. This gives the protein CAREGGLQDTEAFF.

The chain carries TRBV11-3 and TRBJ2-7; D not resolved. The CDR3 contains 12 residues. In germline, CDR1 is SGHNT, CDR2 YENEEA. V lost 5 bases and J lost 2, with 7 bases in between. CDR3 residues: CASSTSPYEQYF. Here the CDR3 DNA reads TGTGCCAGCAGCACCTCCCCCTACGAGCAGTACTTC.

The chain links TRBV5-1 to TRBJ1-1; D ambiguous. Trimming stripped 2 bases from V and 4 bases from J, with 12 bases between. The CDR3 totals 14 residues. Germline-derived CDR1 and CDR2 are SGHRS and YFSETQ. CDR3 sequence reads: CASSLGASGTEAFF. The CDR3 DNA reads TGCGCCAGCAGCTTAGGCGCCTCTGGCACTGAAGCTTTCTTT.